This paragraph covers one TCR beta chain sequence. Its antigen is undetermined. Clones were read by immunoSEQ multiplex PCR, and TCRdb kept only the in-frame ones, dropping some. The table records about 98,000 clones, more than 75% of them present only once. This sample is part of a study of cytomegalovirus exposure and HLA in healthy donors. Regarding the study as a whole: It was confirmed in vitro that a few of the CMV-associated chains were specific for CMV antigens.

This CDR3 has 17 amino acids. Germline V gives CDR1 MNHEY, CDR2 SMNVEV (reference sequence). V was cut by 2 bases and J by 0 bases, with 14 bases left in between. The donors were part of the validation cohort of 120 subjects. That cohort was separate from the first cohort, which comprised under 700 subjects. This receptor was identified in a man between 18 and 35 years old in good health and CMV-seropositive. Sequenced material: PBMCs. The chain links TRBV27 to TRBJ2-1; D is undetermined. The CDR3 nucleotides are TGTGCCAGCAGTTTACTCGTGCGGTACCACTCCTACAATGAGCAGTTCTTC. It encodes CASSLLVRYHSYNEQFF.